This T cell receptor (beta chain) was captured in a study of blood T cell repertoires in COVID-19. Study-wide background: T cells, B-cell-depleted T cells, or PBMCs supplied cDNA or gDNA.

V was cut by 5 bases and J by 2 bases, with 12 bases left in between. Germline V gene data show CDR1 as LGHDT and CDR2 as YNNKEL (reference sequence). This CDR3 is built from 14 residues. Method: immunoSEQ multiplex PCR; TCRdb's copy keeps in-frame clones and lacks some. Here the sample spans over 250,000 clones, approximately 90% being singletons. The source of this sequence is a woman in her twenties or thirties who had recovered from COVID-19. Sequenced material: PBMCs or T cells enriched from blood (not recorded which). This chain joins TRBV3-1 (or the pseudogene TRBV3-2) and TRBJ1-1; no firm D call. CDR3 sequence: CASSYSGVNTEAFF. CDR3 coding DNA: TGTGCCAGCAGCTATTCCGGGGTAAACACTGAAGCTTTCTTT.